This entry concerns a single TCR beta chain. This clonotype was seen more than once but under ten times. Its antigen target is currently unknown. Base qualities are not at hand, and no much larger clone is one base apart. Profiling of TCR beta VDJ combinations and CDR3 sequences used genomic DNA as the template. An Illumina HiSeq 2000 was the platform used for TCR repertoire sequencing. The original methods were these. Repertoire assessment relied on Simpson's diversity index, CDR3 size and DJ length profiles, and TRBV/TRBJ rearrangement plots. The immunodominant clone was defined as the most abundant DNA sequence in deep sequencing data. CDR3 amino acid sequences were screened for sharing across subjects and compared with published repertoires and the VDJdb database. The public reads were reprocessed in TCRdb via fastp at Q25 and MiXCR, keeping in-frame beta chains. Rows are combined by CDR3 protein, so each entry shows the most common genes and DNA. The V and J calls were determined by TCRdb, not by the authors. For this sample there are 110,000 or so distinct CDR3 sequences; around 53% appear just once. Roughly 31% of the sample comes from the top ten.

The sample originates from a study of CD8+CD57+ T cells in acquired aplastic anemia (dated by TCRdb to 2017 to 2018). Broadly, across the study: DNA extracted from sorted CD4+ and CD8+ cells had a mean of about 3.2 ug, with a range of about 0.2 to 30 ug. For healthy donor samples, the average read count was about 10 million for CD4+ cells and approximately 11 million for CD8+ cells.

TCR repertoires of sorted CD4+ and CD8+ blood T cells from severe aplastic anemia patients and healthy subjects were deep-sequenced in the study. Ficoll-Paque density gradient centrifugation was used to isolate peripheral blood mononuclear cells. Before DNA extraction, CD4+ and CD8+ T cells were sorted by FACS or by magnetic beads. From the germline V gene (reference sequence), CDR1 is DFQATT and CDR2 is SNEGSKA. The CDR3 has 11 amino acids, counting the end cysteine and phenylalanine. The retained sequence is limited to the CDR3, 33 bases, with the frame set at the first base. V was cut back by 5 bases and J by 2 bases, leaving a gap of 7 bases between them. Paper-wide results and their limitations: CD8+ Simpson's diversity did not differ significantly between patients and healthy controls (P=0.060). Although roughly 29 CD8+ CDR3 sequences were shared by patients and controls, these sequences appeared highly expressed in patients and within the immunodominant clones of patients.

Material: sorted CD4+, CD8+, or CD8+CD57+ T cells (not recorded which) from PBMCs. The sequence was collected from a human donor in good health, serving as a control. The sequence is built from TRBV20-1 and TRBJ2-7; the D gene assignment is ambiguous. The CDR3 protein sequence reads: CSALVAYEQYF. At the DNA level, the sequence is TGCAGTGCTTTGGTTGCCTACGAGCAGTACTTC.